This paragraph reports one TCR beta chain. Antigen: not known. Treatment defined: oral pan-JAK inhibitor, 5-10 mg twice daily. These data are taken from a study of CD8+ T cells in alopecia areata. Study-wide points: In scalp and blood, many expanded lesional clones persisted during tofacitinib.

The V segment lost 9 bases and the J segment 6 bases; nucleotides outside the gene matches: 5. The CDR3 sequence is 12 residues long. CDR1 and CDR2 (germline): SGHDN, FVKESK. TCR sequencing used cDNA made by reverse transcription of extracted RNA. Data came from immunoSEQ multiplex PCR; TCRdb stores just in-frame clones and leaves some out. The sample lists approximately 300,000 clones; 55% to 75% were seen once. The material was CD4+ T cells sorted from blood, obtained at week 24, from a patient treated with tofacitinib. This TCR was sampled from a human donor with alopecia areata. The chain is built from TRBV14 and TRBJ1-1, with 9 bases fitting TRBD1. The CDR3 here is CASKQGAAEAFF. In nucleotides, the CDR3 is TGTGCCAGTAAACAGGGGGCAGCTGAAGCTTTCTTT.